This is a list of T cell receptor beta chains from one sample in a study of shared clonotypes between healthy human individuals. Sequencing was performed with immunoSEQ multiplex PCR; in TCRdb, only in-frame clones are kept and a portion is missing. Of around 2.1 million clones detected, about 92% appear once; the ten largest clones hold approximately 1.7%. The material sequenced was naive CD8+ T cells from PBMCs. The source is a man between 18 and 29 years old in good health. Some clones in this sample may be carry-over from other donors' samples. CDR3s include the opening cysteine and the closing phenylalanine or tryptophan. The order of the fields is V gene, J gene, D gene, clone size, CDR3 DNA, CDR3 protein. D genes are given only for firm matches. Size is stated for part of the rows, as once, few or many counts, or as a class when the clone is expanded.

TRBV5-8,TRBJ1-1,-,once,TGTGCCAGCAGCTTGGTGGGTTTCGGGACTGAAGCTTTCTTT,CASSLVGFGTEAFF
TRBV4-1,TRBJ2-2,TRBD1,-,TGCGCCAGCAGCCAAGATCGACAGGGGGTCTCGAACACCGGGGAGCTGTTTTTT,CASSQDRQGVSNTGELFF
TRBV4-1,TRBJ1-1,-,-,TGCGCCAGCAGCCAAGGGCGTGGGGGATGGAATGAAGCTTTCTTT,CASSQGRGGWNEAFF
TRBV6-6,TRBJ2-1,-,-,TGTGCCAGCAGTTACCTCAATTACAATGAGCAGTTCTTC,CASSYLNYNEQFF
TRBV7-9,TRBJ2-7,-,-,TGTGCCAGCAGCCCCTCCGGGACGGTAGGGGCCGAGCAGTACTTC,CASSPSGTVGAEQYF
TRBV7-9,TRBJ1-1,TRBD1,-,TGTGCCAGCAGCTCCGACAGGGGGGCCGGTGAAGCTTTCTTT,CASSSDRGAGEAFF
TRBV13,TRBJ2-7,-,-,TGTGCCAGCAGCACCGGAACGGGCATCGATCCCTACGAGCAGTACTTC,CASSTGTGIDPYEQYF
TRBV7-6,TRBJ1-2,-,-,TGTGCCCGACTAGCGGGCCTCCGGCCTGGCTACACCTTC,CARLAGLRPGYTF
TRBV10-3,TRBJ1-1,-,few,TGTGCCACCGCGGAGATGAACACTGAAGCTTTCTTT,CATAEMNTEAFF
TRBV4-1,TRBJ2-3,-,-,TGCGCCAGCAGCCCCCCAACTAGGACAGATACGCAGTATTTT,CASSPPTRTDTQYF
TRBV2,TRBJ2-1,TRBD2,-,TGTGCCAGCAGGGAACCGGGACTAGCGGGAGCAGATGAGCAGTTCTTC,CASREPGLAGADEQFF
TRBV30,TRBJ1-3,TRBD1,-,TGTGCCTGGTGGGACAGGAGCTCTGGAAACACCATATATTTT,CAWWDRSSGNTIYF
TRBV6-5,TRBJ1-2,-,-,TGTGCCAGCAGTTACTCTTCGGGTACCTATGGCTACACCTTC,CASSYSSGTYGYTF
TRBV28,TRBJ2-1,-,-,TGTGCCAGCAGTGTCCTGGTCGGCCTGAACAATGAGCAGTTCTTC,CASSVLVGLNNEQFF
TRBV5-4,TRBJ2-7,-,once,TGTGCCAGCAGCCCGTCGATGGACTACGAGCAGTACTTC,CASSPSMDYEQYF